A selection of T cell receptor beta chains follows, all from one sample in a study of metastatic and nonmetastatic thyroid tumors. Using MiXCR, TCRdb reanalyzed the PCR reads. The sample lists tens of thousands of clones; about 16% were seen once. The source material was blood. These receptors were taken from a female donor with papillary thyroid cancer or a benign thyroid nodule (not recorded which). Some clones in this sample may be carry-over from other donors' samples. Each CDR3 is given with its conserved first and last residue. The D gene is left open where the match is weak. Expanded clones get a size class; other rows say once, few or many, or leave the size out.

J gene,D gene,CDR3 length,clone size,V gene,CDR3 protein,CDR3 DNA
TRBJ2-2,.,16,many,TRBV7-6,CASSSPGRGHTGELFF,TGTGCCAGCAGCTCCCCAGGGAGGGGGCACACCGGGGAGCTGTTTTTT
TRBJ1-1,TRBD1,14,many,TRBV19,CASNTGARNTEAFF,TGTGCCAGTAATACAGGGGCGAGGAACACTGAAGCTTTCTTT
TRBJ2-7,.,14,many,TRBV20-1,CSARTGTVPYEQYF,TGCAGTGCTCGGACCGGGACTGTACCCTACGAGCAGTACTTC
TRBJ2-1,TRBD2,17,.,TRBV6-2/TRBV6-3,CASSYSSPSGVYNEQFF,TGTGCCAGCAGTTACTCGAGTCCTAGCGGGGTCTACAATGAGCAGTTCTTC
TRBJ2-7,.,11,many,TRBV24-1,CATSDSYEQYF,TGTGCCACCAGTGATTCCTACGAGCAGTACTTC
TRBJ2-7,TRBD2,17,many,TRBV6-2/TRBV6-3,CASSPPPGGRSSYEQYF,TGTGCCAGCAGTCCGCCACCCGGCGGGAGGAGCTCCTACGAGCAGTACTTC
TRBJ2-2,TRBD1,17,many,TRBV11-2,CASSARRTGPNTGELFF,TGTGCCAGCAGCGCGAGAAGGACAGGACCTAACACCGGGGAGCTGTTTTTT
TRBJ1-4,.,13,many,TRBV2,CASTRERGEKLFF,TGTGCCAGCACTCGGGAGAGGGGTGAAAAACTGTTTTTT
TRBJ2-3,.,12,many,TRBV7-6,CASSSILGTQYF,TGTGCCAGCAGCTCGATTCTGGGTACGCAGTATTTT
TRBJ2-3,TRBD2,14,many,TRBV30,CAWSGLAGGDTQYF,TGTGCCTGGAGTGGACTAGCGGGAGGAGATACGCAGTATTTT
TRBJ2-1,.,12,many,TRBV20-1,CSARRGFNEQFF,TGCAGTGCTCGGAGGGGGTTTAATGAGCAGTTCTTC
TRBJ2-1,TRBD2,16,many,TRBV27,CASSSDSSGPYNEQFF,TGTGCCAGCAGTTCCGACTCTAGCGGCCCCTACAATGAGCAGTTCTTC
TRBJ2-7,TRBD2,14,many,TRBV7-8,CASSLELAENEQYF,TGTGCCAGCAGCTTAGAACTAGCGGAGAACGAGCAGTACTTC